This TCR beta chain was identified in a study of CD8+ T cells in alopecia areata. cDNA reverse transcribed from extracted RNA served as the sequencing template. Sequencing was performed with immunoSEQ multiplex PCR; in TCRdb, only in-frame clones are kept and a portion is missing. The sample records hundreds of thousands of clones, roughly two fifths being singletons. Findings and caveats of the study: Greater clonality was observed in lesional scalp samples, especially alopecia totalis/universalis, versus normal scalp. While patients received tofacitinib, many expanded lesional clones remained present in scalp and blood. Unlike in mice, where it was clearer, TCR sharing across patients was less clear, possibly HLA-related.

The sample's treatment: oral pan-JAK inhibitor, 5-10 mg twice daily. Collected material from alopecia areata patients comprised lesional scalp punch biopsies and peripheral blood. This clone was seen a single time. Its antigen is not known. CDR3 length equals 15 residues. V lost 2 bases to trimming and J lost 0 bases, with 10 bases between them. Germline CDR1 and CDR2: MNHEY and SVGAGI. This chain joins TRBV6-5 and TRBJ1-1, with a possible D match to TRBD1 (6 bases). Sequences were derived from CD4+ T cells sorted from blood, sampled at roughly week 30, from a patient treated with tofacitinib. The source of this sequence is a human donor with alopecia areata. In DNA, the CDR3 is TGTGCCAGCAGTTACCGAGGGGGGATGAACACTGAAGCTTTCTTT. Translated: CASSYRGGMNTEAFF.